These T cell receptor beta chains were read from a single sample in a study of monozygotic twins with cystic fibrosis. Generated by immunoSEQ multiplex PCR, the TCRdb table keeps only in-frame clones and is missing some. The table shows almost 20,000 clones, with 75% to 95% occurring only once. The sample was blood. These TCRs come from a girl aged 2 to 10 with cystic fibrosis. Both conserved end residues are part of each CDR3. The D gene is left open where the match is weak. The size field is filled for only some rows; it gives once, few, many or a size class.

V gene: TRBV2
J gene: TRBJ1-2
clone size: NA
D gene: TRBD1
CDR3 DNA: TGTGCCAGCGCTGGACAGGGCGGCTATGGCTACACCTTC
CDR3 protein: CASAGQGGYGYTF

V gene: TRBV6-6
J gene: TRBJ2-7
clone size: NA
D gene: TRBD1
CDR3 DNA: TGTGCCAGCAGTTCCCAGGACAGGGGGGACTACGAGCAGTACTTC
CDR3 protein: CASSSQDRGDYEQYF

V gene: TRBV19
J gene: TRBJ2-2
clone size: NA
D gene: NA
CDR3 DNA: TGTGCCAGTAGTACGACAGGTTGGGGCGGGGAGCTGTTTTTT
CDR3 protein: CASSTTGWGGELFF

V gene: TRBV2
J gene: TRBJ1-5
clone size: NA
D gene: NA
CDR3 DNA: TGTGCCAGCAGTGAATGGGGGAGACTCAATCAGCCCCAGCATTTT
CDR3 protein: CASSEWGRLNQPQHF

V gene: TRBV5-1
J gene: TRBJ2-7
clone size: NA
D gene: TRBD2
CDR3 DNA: TGCGCCAGCAGCTTGGGGACTAGCGGGTACGAGCAGTACTTC
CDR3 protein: CASSLGTSGYEQYF

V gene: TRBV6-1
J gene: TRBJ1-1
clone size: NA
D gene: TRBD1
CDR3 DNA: TGTGCCAGCAGTGAGAGGGGGCAGGTCACTGAAGCTTTCTTT
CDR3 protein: CASSERGQVTEAFF

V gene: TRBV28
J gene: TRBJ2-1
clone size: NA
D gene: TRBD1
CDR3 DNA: TGTGCCAGCAGTTTCCCGGACAGGGAAATAAACAATGAGCAGTTCTTC
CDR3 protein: CASSFPDREINNEQFF

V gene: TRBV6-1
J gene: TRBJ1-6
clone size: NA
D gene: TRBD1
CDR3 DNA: TGTGCCAGCAGTGAAGGGACAGGGGGTTCACCCCTCCACTTT
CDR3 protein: CASSEGTGGSPLHF

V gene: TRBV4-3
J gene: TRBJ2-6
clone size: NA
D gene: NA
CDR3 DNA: TGCGCCAGCAGCCCGAGTGTCTCTGGGGCCAACGTCCTGACTTTC
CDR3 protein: CASSPSVSGANVLTF

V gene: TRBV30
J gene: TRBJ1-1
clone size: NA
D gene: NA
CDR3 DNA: TGTGCCTGGAGTGCGGGGGACGGCATGAACACTGAAGCTTTCTTT
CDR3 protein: CAWSAGDGMNTEAFF

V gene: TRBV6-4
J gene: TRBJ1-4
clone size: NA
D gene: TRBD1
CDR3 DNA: TGTGCCAGCTCCCGGGGGGGACAGGGGGCGGAAAAACTGTTTTTT
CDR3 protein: CASSRGGQGAEKLFF

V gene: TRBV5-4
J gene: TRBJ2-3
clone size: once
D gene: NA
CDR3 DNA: TGTGCCAGCACAGACGGTAGCACAGATACGCAGTATTTT
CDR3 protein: CASTDGSTDTQYF

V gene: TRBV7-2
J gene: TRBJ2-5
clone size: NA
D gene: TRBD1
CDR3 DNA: TGTGCCAGCAGCCGGGACAGTGGAAGGGAGACCCAGTACTTC
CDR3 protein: CASSRDSGRETQYF

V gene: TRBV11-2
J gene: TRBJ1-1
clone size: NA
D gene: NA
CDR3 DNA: TGTGCCAGCAGCCTCAGGGTAAGGGACACTGAAGCTTTCTTT
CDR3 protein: CASSLRVRDTEAFF